This entry lists 31 T cell receptor beta chains sequenced from one sample in a study of cytomegalovirus exposure and HLA in healthy donors. 60 Vbeta and 13 Jbeta primers were used in PCR. Libraries were prepared by immunoSEQ multiplex PCR; TCRdb keeps only in-frame clonotypes and omits some of them. This sample has around 190,000 clones, with around 90% found just once. Sequenced material: PBMCs. All receptors derive from a boy between 2 and 10 years old in good health and CMV-seronegative.

The genes are TRBV29-1 and TRBJ2-1, with 9 positions matching TRBD1. CDR3 length: 15 amino acids. From germline, CDR1 is SQVTM and CDR2 ANQGSEA. V lost 5 bases to trimming and J lost 3 bases; unmatched junction nucleotides: 8. CDR3 sequence: CSVQIRQGVYNEQFF. As DNA, the CDR3 is TGCAGCGTTCAGATTCGACAGGGGGTCTACAATGAGCAGTTCTTC.

The gene calls are TRBV5-4 and TRBJ2-2; TRBD2 agrees at 9 bases. This CDR3 has 17 amino acids. Germline V gene sequence: CDR1 SGHNT, CDR2 YYREEE (reference sequence). V dropped 1 base and J dropped 6; count of bases not matched to a gene: 10. CDR3 coding DNA: TGTGCCAGCAGCTTGTTTTCCGCTAGCGGGATCTCCGGGGAGCTGTTTTTT. This codes for CASSLFSASGISGELFF.

The V gene is TRBV18, the J gene TRBJ2-1; 9 bases are a match to TRBD2. J gave up 5 bases and V 1 base, and 0 bases lay outside the gene matches. The CDR3 sequence is 14 residues long. Germline V lookup: CDR1 KGHSH, CDR2 LQKENI. CDR3 coding DNA: TGTGCCAGCTCACCACTAGCGGGGGACAATGAGCAGTTCTTC. Encoded protein: CASSPLAGDNEQFF.

The chain uses TRBV5-1 and TRBJ2-5, with TRBD2 matching over 13 bases. Per the germline V gene, CDR1 is SGHRS and CDR2 is YFSETQ. J was trimmed by 5 bases and V by 3 bases; bases with no gene match: 10. The CDR3 covers 17 residues. CDR3 residues: CASSWPPLAGGRETQYF. The CDR3 DNA sequence: TGCGCCAGCAGCTGGCCCCCACTAGCGGGGGGGCGGGAGACCCAGTACTTC.

The V call is TRBV19, the J call TRBJ2-5; 7 nucleotides agree with TRBD1. Near its end, the DNA agrees better with TRBJ2-7, so the J call may be wrong. Germline CDR1 reads LNHDA; CDR2 reads SQIVND (reference sequence). The CDR3 totals 14 residues. In DNA form, the CDR3 reads TGTGCCAGTAGTTCTTTACAGGGGTCTGACGAGCAGTACTTC. The encoded protein is CASSSLQGSDEQYF.

V is TRBV6-1 and J is TRBJ2-1, with D possibly being TRBD2 (6 bases). The CDR3 spans 15 residues. CDR1 and CDR2 (germline): MNHNS, SASEGT. The V end lost 2 bases, the J end lost 6 bases, and 14 bases lay between the germline ends. Here the CDR3 DNA reads TGTGCCAGCAGTGAATTAGCGGAAAATATCAATGAGCAGTTCTTC. This sequence encodes CASSELAENINEQFF.

The chain recombines TRBV14 with TRBJ2-5; D is unresolved. Trimming removed 0 bases from V and 5 bases from J, with 7 bases in between. There are 13 residues in the CDR3. CDR1 and CDR2 (germline): SGHDN, FVKESK. For the CDR3, the DNA is TGTGCCAGCAGCCAAGAGCGTATGGAGACCCAGTACTTC. Amino acids: CASSQERMETQYF.

The V and J genes are TRBV5-5 and TRBJ2-6; 10 bases line up with TRBD2. The junction had 7 bases not matched to a gene; V was cut back by 4 bases and J by 0 bases. The CDR3 contains 18 residues. CDR1 is SGHKS and CDR2 is YYEKEE in the germline V gene (reference sequence). In nucleotides, the CDR3 is TGTGCCAGCAGCGCCCGGGGACTAGCGCTCTCTGGGGCCAACGTCCTGACTTTC. Its translation: CASSARGLALSGANVLTF. The full variable domain, in which reference TRBV5-5 and TRBJ2-6 provide the parts outside the CDR3, is DAGVTQSPTHLIKTRGQQVTLRCSPISGHKSVSWYQQVLGQGPQFIFQYYEKEERGRGNFPDRFSARQFPNYSSELNVNALLLGDSALYLCASSARGLALSGANVLTFGAGSRLTVL.

This rearrangement joins TRBV2 to TRBJ2-7; TRBD2 is a possible D gene (5 bases). There are 13 residues in the CDR3. Germline CDR1 reads SNHLY; CDR2 reads FYNNEI. Trimming took 4 bases from V and 5 from J, leaving 12 bases between them. The CDR3 DNA reads as TGTGCCAGCAGTGCTAGCAGGAGGAACGAGCAGTACTTC. It specifies CASSASRRNEQYF.

The V gene is TRBV28, the J gene TRBJ1-1, with 7 bases aligning to TRBD1. The CDR3 consists of 15 residues. V lost 8 bases, J lost 3 bases, and 12 bases stayed unmatched. Germline CDR1 is MDHEN and CDR2 is SYDVKM. This CDR3 reads CASGPWDSEYTEAFF. The CDR3 DNA reads as TGTGCCAGCGGGCCTTGGGACAGCGAATACACTGAAGCTTTCTTT.

The chain is built from TRBV9 and TRBJ2-7, with 8 nucleotides matching TRBD1. After removal of 3 bases from V and 3 bases from J, the junction contained 8 bases not matched to a gene. Germline V gives CDR1 SGDLS, CDR2 YYNGEE. This CDR3 has 15 amino acids. The DNA of the CDR3 is TGTGCCAGCAGCGAGAGCCCCGACAGGGGCTACGAGCAGTACTTC. Its translation is CASSESPDRGYEQYF.

Written as DNA, the CDR3 is TGCGCCAGCAGCCTCGCAATTCCTGGACAGGGTTTGAGTGGCTACACCTTC. It encodes CASSLAIPGQGLSGYTF. The chain is built from TRBV4-1 and TRBJ1-2; 8 positions agree with TRBD1. The V and J ends lost 4 bases and 7 bases, in that order; junction bases with no gene match: 17. This CDR3 spans 17 amino acids. CDR1 and CDR2 from the germline V gene are MGHRA and YSYEKL.

The V gene is TRBV6-6, the J gene TRBJ1-1; TRBD1 agrees at 8 bases. The ends lost 5 bases at V and 5 bases at J; junction bases unmatched: 4. The CDR3 length is 13 residues. Looked up from germline, CDR1 is MNHNY and CDR2 is SVGAGI (reference sequence). As DNA, the CDR3 is TGTGCCAGCAGTACTCAGGGGGCGACTGAAGCTTTCTTT. This codes for CASSTQGATEAFF.

This sequence joins TRBV5-4 and TRBJ2-7; D call uncertain. V lost 0 bases and J lost 5, with 15 bases in between. Germline V gene lookup returns CDR1 SGHNT and CDR2 YYREEE (reference sequence). The CDR3 is made up of 15 amino acids. The CDR3 sequence: CASSLAGAFLNEQYF. Here the CDR3 DNA reads TGTGCCAGCAGCTTGGCAGGTGCCTTTTTGAACGAGCAGTACTTC.

The chain is built from TRBV4-1 and TRBJ2-5; 11 bases fit TRBD2. The CDR3 has 18 amino acids. The germline V gene has CDR1 MGHRA and CDR2 YSYEKL. The trim removed 2 bases at V and 5 bases at J, leaving 13 bases unmatched. The CDR3 DNA is TGCGCCAGCAGCCAAACGTTTGTAGCGGGGGGGCTTTATGAGACCCAGTACTTC. This encodes CASSQTFVAGGLYETQYF.

The CDR3 DNA sequence: TGCGCCAGCAGCTCGCCGGCAGGGGGCTTCTCCTACGAGCAGTACTTC. Its protein is CASSSPAGGFSYEQYF. This chain connects TRBV5-1 to TRBJ2-7, with 8 bases matching TRBD1. V lost 3 bases to trimming and J lost 0 bases; unmatched junction nucleotides: 8. The CDR3 length is 16 residues. Germline CDR1 reads SGHRS; CDR2 reads YFSETQ. Looking up the rest from reference TRBV5-1 and TRBJ2-7 gives the full variable domain: KAGVTQTPRYLIKTRGQQVTLSCSPISGHRSVSWYQQTPGQGLQFLFEYFSETQRNKGNFPGRFSGRQFSNSRSEMNVSTLELGDSALYLCASSSPAGGFSYEQYFGPGTRLTVT.

The chain couples TRBV5-1 to TRBJ2-3, with D perhaps TRBD2 (5 bases). Germline V gene lookup returns CDR1 SGHRS and CDR2 YFSETQ. The CDR3 is made up of 15 amino acids. V was trimmed by 2 bases and J by 2 bases, leaving 12 bases between them. CDR3 residues: CASSFIPGDTDTQYF. In DNA, the CDR3 is TGCGCCAGCAGCTTCATTCCCGGGGACACAGATACGCAGTATTTT.

This clone was seen a single time. The CDR3 loop is CASSVRGGHNEQFF. CDR3 nucleotide sequence: TGTGCCAGCAGTGTGCGGGGGGGTCACAATGAGCAGTTCTTC. This chain joins TRBV2 and TRBJ2-1, with 9 bases aligning to TRBD2. With 4 bases clipped from V and 5 bases from J, the junction kept 3 bases outside the gene matches. The CDR3 has 14 residues. Germline V CDR1 and CDR2: SNHLY, FYNNEI.

The rearrangement joins TRBV6-6 to TRBJ2-3; 7 nucleotides align to TRBD1. Trimming removed 6 bases from V and 2 bases from J; junction bases left unmatched: 11. The CDR3 consists of 16 residues. Germline V gene lookup returns CDR1 MNHNY and CDR2 SVGAGI (reference sequence). The CDR3 loop is CASRRTGTDNTDTQYF. Written as DNA, the CDR3 is TGTGCCAGCAGGCGAACCGGGACAGATAACACAGATACGCAGTATTTT.

The genes are TRBV6-5 and TRBJ1-2, with 9 positions matching TRBD1. V lost 4 bases, J lost 4 bases, and 4 bases stayed unmatched. CDR3 size: 14 residues. Germline CDR1 reads MNHEY; CDR2 reads SVGAGI. In DNA form, the CDR3 reads TGTGCCAGCAGTTCCCAGACAGGGGGCTATGGCTACACCTTC. This translates into CASSSQTGGYGYTF.

The gene calls are TRBV6-5 and TRBJ1-1; TRBD1 matches 8 bases. This CDR3 has 15 residues. Losses at the gene ends were 3 bases for V and 4 bases for J; bases not matched to a gene: 7. Germline V CDR1 and CDR2: MNHEY, SVGAGI. For the CDR3, the DNA is TGTGCCAGCAGTTATCGGCAGGGGGCCCTCACTGAAGCTTTCTTT. Its translation: CASSYRQGALTEAFF.

The gene calls are TRBV5-1 and TRBJ2-7, with D possibly matching TRBD2 (6 bases). This CDR3 is built from 13 residues. Between the trimmed V and J ends, which lost 7 bases and 2 bases, there was a span of 13 bases. Germline-derived CDR1 and CDR2 are SGHRS and YFSETQ. CDR3 amino acids: CASLGGRTYEQYF. The CDR3 bases are TGCGCCAGCCTTGGAGGGAGGACCTACGAGCAGTACTTC.

The chain has TRBV5-1 and TRBJ2-5; no clear D gene. Germline V CDR1 and CDR2: SGHRS, YFSETQ. There are 12 residues in the CDR3. V was pared by 5 bases and J by 2 bases, with 7 bases between. CDR3 sequence: CASSYRQETQYF. CDR3 DNA sequence: TGCGCCAGCAGTTACAGACAAGAGACCCAGTACTTC.

The chain couples TRBV5-1 to TRBJ2-7; TRBD1 matches at 8 bases. Germline-derived CDR1 and CDR2 are SGHRS and YFSETQ. J was trimmed by 2 bases and V by 0 bases; bases with no gene match: 4. The CDR3 covers 15 residues. CDR3 residues: CASSLEGTGTYEQYF. As DNA, the CDR3 is TGCGCCAGCAGCTTGGAGGGGACAGGTACCTACGAGCAGTACTTC. Full variable domain (remainder filled in from reference TRBV5-1 and TRBJ2-7): KAGVTQTPRYLIKTRGQQVTLSCSPISGHRSVSWYQQTPGQGLQFLFEYFSETQRNKGNFPGRFSGRQFSNSRSEMNVSTLELGDSALYLCASSLEGTGTYEQYFGPGTRLTVT.

This sequence joins TRBV2 and TRBJ2-3; 14 bases fit TRBD2. The V segment lost 6 bases and the J segment 3 bases; nucleotides outside the gene matches: 5. Germline CDR1 is SNHLY and CDR2 is FYNNEI. This CDR3 comprises 16 residues. CDR3 nucleotide sequence: TGTGCCAGCAGCCCCGGGACTAGCGGGAGAACAGATACGCAGTATTTT. As protein: CASSPGTSGRTDTQYF.

The chain joins TRBV5-1 to TRBJ2-5, with 10 positions matching TRBD2. With V trimmed by 1 base and J by 2 bases, 5 bases remained unmatched. CDR3 length: 16 amino acids. The germline V gene has CDR1 SGHRS and CDR2 YFSETQ. CDR3 sequence reads: CASSLMLAGEQETQYF. CDR3 sequence (DNA): TGCGCCAGCAGCTTGATGCTAGCGGGGGAGCAAGAGACCCAGTACTTC.

Concerning this clone itself: The sample has other DNA sequences that encode this CDR3 too. The chain joins TRBV28 to TRBJ1-5, with 8 bases identical to TRBD1. The length of the CDR3 is 14 residues. CDR1 and CDR2 (germline): MDHEN, SYDVKM. V was pared by 2 bases and J by 4 bases, with 1 base of the junction left unmatched. The CDR3 protein is CASSLQGANQPQHF. In DNA form, the CDR3 reads TGTGCCAGCAGTTTACAGGGGGCAAATCAGCCCCAGCATTTT.

This clone was detected only a few times. The chain joins TRBV28 to TRBJ2-7, with TRBD1 as a possible D gene (5 bases). Trimming took off 1 base at V and 5 bases at J, with 12 bases between the two ends. Per germline, CDR1 MDHEN and CDR2 SYDVKM. This CDR3 region has 14 residues. The CDR3 bases are TGTGCCAGCAGTTTATCCCGCAGGGCCAACGAGCAGTACTTC. Amino acids: CASSLSRRANEQYF.

This sequence joins TRBV30 and TRBJ2-7; 7 bases map to TRBD2. This CDR3 region has 14 residues. Germline V lookup: CDR1 GTSNPN, CDR2 SVGIG (reference sequence). The trim removed 1 base at V and 2 bases at J, leaving 5 bases unmatched. The CDR3 reads CAWSGASGPYEQYF. Written as DNA, the CDR3 is TGTGCCTGGAGTGGGGCTAGCGGCCCCTACGAGCAGTACTTC.

The chain couples TRBV5-1 to TRBJ1-2; D remains ambiguous. Germline values: CDR1 SGHRS, CDR2 YFSETQ. CDR3 size: 12 residues. V dropped 5 bases and J dropped 1 base, with 6 bases sitting between them. The chain's CDR3 is CASSERNYGYTF. DNA of the CDR3: TGCGCCAGCAGTGAGCGTAACTATGGCTACACCTTC.

The chain is built from TRBV5-8 and TRBJ1-1, with TRBD1 matching over 10 bases. Germline CDR1 SGHTS, CDR2 YDEGEE. The V and J ends lost 0 bases and 4 bases, in that order; junction bases with no gene match: 0. CDR3 size: 14 residues. CDR3 in DNA: TGTGCCAGCAGCTTGGGGACAGGGGGCACTGAAGCTTTCTTT. Protein: CASSLGTGGTEAFF.